This is a list of T cell receptor beta chains from one sample in a study of blood T cell repertoires in COVID-19. The table came from immunoSEQ multiplex PCR; TCRdb's copy has only in-frame clones and leaves some out. This sample has roughly 100,000 clones, with over 55% found just once. Material: peripheral blood. These receptors were taken from a human donor with acute or convalescent COVID-19. The donor label of this sample is uncertain. Both conserved end residues are part of each CDR3. D genes are given only for firm matches. A row's size may be missing; if present it is once, few, many or a size class.

V	J	size	D	CDR3	DNA
TRBV20-1	TRBJ1-4	-	TRBD1	CSYRGQEKLFF	TGCAGTTACAGGGGGCAGGAAAAACTGTTTTTT
TRBV2	TRBJ2-5	-	-	CASSETGTRHQETQYF	TGTGCCAGCAGTGAAACCGGGACTCGGCATCAAGAGACCCAGTACTTC
TRBV28	TRBJ1-4	-	-	CASSSLLTGSTNEKLFF	TGTGCCAGCAGTTCCCTTTTGACAGGATCAACTAATGAAAAACTGTTTTTT
TRBV2	TRBJ1-1	-	TRBD1	CASSETGGGTEAFF	TGTGCCAGCAGTGAAACAGGGGGTGGGACTGAAGCTTTCTTT
TRBV6-1	TRBJ1-5	-	-	CASSEDRPYSNQPQHF	TGTGCCAGCAGTGAAGACAGACCCTATAGCAATCAGCCCCAGCATTTT
TRBV5-6	TRBJ1-2	-	-	CASTKPTGLKVYGYTF	TGTGCCAGCACAAAACCAACAGGTTTAAAAGTCTATGGCTACACCTTC
TRBV5-8	TRBJ1-6	-	-	CASSLSLMRINSPLHF	TGTGCCAGCAGCTTGTCCCTTATGCGAATTAATTCACCCCTCCACTTT
TRBV5-1	TRBJ2-3	-	TRBD2	CASRLGGAGSDTQYF	TGCGCCAGCCGCCTCGGGGGGGCCGGCTCAGATACGCAGTATTTT
TRBV24-1	TRBJ2-7	few	TRBD2	CATSESGGTTYEQYF	TGTGCCACCAGTGAGAGCGGGGGGACAACCTACGAGCAGTACTTC
TRBV2	TRBJ2-3	-	TRBD2	CASSEVIGLAPDTQYF	TGTGCCAGCAGCGAGGTGATCGGACTAGCGCCAGATACGCAGTATTTT